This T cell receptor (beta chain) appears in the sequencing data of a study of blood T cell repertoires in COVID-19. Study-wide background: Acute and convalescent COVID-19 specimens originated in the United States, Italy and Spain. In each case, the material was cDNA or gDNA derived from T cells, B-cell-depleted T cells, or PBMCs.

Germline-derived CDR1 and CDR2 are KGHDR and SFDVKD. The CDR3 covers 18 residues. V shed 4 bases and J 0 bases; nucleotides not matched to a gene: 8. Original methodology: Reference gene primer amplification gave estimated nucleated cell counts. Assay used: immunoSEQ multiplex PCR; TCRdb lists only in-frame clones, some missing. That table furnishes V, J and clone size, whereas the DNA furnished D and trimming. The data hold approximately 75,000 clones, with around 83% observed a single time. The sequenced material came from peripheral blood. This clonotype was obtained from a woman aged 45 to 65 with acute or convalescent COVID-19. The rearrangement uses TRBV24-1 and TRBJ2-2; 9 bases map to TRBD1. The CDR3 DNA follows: TGTGCCACCAGTGACCCTATCGGACAGGGGACGAACACCGGGGAGCTGTTTTTT. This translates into CATSDPIGQGTNTGELFF.